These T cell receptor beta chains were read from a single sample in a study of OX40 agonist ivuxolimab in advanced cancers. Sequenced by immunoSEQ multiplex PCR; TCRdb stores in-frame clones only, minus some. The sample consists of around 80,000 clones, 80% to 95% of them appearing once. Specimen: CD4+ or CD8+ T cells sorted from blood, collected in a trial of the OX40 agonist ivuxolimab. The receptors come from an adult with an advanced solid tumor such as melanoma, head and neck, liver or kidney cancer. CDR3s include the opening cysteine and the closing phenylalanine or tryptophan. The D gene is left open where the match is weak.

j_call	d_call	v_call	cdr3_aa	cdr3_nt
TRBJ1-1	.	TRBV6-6	CASSRYNTEAFF	TGTGCCAGCAGCAGATATAACACTGAAGCTTTCTTT
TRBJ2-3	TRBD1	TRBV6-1	CASMTGGDTQYF	TGTGCCAGCATGACAGGGGGAGATACGCAGTATTTT
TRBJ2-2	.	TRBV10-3	CAISSEQGGNGELFF	TGTGCCATCAGTTCAGAACAGGGTGGGAACGGGGAGCTGTTTTTT
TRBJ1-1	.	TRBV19	CASSKGANTEAFF	TGTGCCAGTAGTAAAGGGGCGAACACTGAAGCTTTCTTT
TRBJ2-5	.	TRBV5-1	CASSLGMGETQYF	TGCGCCAGCAGCTTGGGGATGGGGGAGACCCAGTACTTC
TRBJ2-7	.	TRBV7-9	CASSPLGYEQYF	TGTGCCAGCAGCCCTCTGGGATACGAGCAGTACTTC
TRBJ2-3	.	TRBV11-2	CASSLAQFKTYTQYF	TGTGCCAGCAGCTTAGCGCAGTTTAAAACGTATACGCAGTATTTT
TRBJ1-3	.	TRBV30	CAWSAGLSGNTIYF	TGTGCCTGGAGTGCAGGACTTTCTGGAAACACCATATATTTT
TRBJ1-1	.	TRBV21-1	CASSKAKGRAFF	TGTGCCAGCAGCAAAGCAAAAGGGCGAGCTTTCTTT
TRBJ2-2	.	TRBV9	CASSVDLVSTGELFF	TGTGCCAGCAGCGTAGATTTGGTGTCGACCGGGGAGCTGTTTTTT
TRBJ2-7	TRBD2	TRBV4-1	CASSQDGTTISYEQYF	TGCGCCAGCAGCCAAGATGGGACTACCATTTCGTACGAGCAGTACTTC